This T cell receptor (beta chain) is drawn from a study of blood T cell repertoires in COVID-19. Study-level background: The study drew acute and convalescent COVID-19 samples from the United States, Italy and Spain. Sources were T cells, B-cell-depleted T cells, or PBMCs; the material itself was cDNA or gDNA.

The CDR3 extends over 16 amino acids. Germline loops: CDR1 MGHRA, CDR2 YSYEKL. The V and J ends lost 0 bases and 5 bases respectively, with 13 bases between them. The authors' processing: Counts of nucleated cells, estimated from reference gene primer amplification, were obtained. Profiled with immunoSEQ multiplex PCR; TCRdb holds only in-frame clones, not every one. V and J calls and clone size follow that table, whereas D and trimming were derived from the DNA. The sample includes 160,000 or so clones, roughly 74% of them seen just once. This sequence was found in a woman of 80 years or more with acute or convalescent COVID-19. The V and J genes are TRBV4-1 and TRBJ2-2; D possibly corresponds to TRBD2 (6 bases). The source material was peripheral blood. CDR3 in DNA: TGCGCCAGCAGCCAAGAACCGGTGGGGGGAACCGGGGAGCTGTTTTTT. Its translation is CASSQEPVGGTGELFF.